The clone carrying this T cell receptor beta chain was detected a few times. The data were obtained in a study of blood T cell repertoires in COVID-19. The overall study: There were acute and convalescent COVID-19 samples, and they came from the United States, Italy and Spain. PBMCs, B-cell-depleted T cells, or T cells provided the cDNA or gDNA that made up the material.

Germline CDR1 reads SGDLS; CDR2 reads YYNGEE. J lost 7 bases, V lost 7 bases, and 13 bases had no gene match. The CDR3 runs to 16 residues. Per the original data handling: Amplification with reference gene primers provided the estimates of nucleated cell counts. TCRdb's copy holds only in-frame clones and misses some; the assay was immunoSEQ multiplex PCR. Clone size and the V and J calls come from that table; the DNA yielded D and trimming. The sample contains 130,000 to 150,000 clones, approximately 91% of which appear only once. V gene TRBV9 combines with J gene TRBJ2-2; 10 positions agree with TRBD2. Sequenced material: peripheral blood. This TCR was recovered from a human donor in a cohort sampled during active COVID-19. The CDR3: CASLYPSGGLGGELFF. The CDR3 nucleotides are TGTGCCAGCTTGTACCCTAGCGGGGGTCTGGGCGGGGAGCTGTTTTTT. The full variable domain, with the rest looked up from reference TRBV9 and TRBJ2-2, is DSGVTQTPKHLITATGQRVTLRCSPRSGDLSVYWYQQSLDQGLQFLIQYYNGEERAKGNILERFSAQQFPDLHSELNLSSLELGDSALYFCASLYPSGGLGGELFFGEGSRLTVL.